This TCR beta chain appears in the sequencing data of a study of shared clonotypes between healthy human individuals. Study-wide background: The study used three CD4 naive, three CD4 memory, two CD8 naive and one CD8 memory plate per donor.

Terminally differentiated effector memory CD45RA+ cells were excluded from the naive CD8 cells, which were CD45RO-negative and positively selected for CCR7. With respect to this clone: Its specificity is unknown.

The germline gives CDR1 SQVTM, CDR2 ANQGSEA. CDR3 length equals 14 residues. J was trimmed by 1 base and V by 6 bases; bases with no gene match: 5. Study results and limitations: The sampled material consisted only of blood, and tissue repertoires are likely to differ.

Assay used: immunoSEQ multiplex PCR; TCRdb lists only in-frame clones, some missing. The table has 760,000 or so clones, around 96% seen once. The TCR comes from a man aged 25-40 years in good health. The sample was naive CD8+ T cells sorted from blood. The chain recombines TRBV29-1 with TRBJ2-2; TRBD1 agrees at 7 bases. The CDR3 nucleotides are TGCAGCGTGGTCCGGACAGGGAACACCGGGGAGCTGTTTTTT. It is translated as CSVVRTGNTGELFF.